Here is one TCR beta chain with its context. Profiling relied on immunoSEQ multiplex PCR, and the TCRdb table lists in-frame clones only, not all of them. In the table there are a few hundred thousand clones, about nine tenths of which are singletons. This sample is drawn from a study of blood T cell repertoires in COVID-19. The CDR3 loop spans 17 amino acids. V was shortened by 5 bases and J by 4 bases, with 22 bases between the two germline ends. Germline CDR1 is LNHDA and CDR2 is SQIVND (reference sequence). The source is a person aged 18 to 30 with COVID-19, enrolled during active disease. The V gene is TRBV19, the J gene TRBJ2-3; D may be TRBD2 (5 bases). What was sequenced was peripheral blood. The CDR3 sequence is CASSPVGSWTSSDTQYF. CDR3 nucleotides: TGTGCCAGTAGTCCCGTGGGGAGTTGGACTTCATCAGATACGCAGTATTTT.